Below, 24 T cell receptor beta chains from the same sample are listed, as sequenced in a study of regulatory T cells in long-lasting Graves disease. Specified time point: newly diagnosed GD, antithyroid drugs for less than 3 months. Isolated PBMC RNA provided the starting material for the TCR library. According to the study, TCR beta libraries were built with iRepertoire HTBI primers and CDR3-region Arm-PCR. TCRdb processed the multiplex PCR reads anew with MiXCR; each CDR3 protein has one entry. The sample records under 250,000 distinct CDR3 sequences, less than 20% being singletons. These records were also assigned to another study, of T cells in Graves' hyperthyroidism and ophthalmopathy.

The sample consisted of peripheral blood mononuclear cells (PBMCs), taken at new diagnosis, from a patient treated with antithyroid drugs. Receptors were obtained from a woman in her thirties with Graves disease.

This clonotype came up many times. The V gene is TRBV3-1, the J gene TRBJ2-5, with TRBD1 matching 10 bases. The CDR3 consists of 14 residues. The V segment lost 7 bases and the J segment 2 bases; nucleotides outside the gene matches: 4. CDR1 is LGHDT and CDR2 is YNNKEL in the germline V gene (reference sequence). The CDR3 loop reads CASTLDRGQETQYF. The CDR3, as DNA: TGTGCCAGCACCTTGGACAGGGGGCAAGAGACCCAGTACTTC.

This clonotype was detected only a few times. The chain uses TRBV30 and TRBJ2-2; 11 bases map to TRBD2. Germline loops: CDR1 GTSNPN, CDR2 SVGIG (reference sequence). J gave up 0 bases and V 4 bases, and 4 bases lay outside the gene matches. The CDR3 spans 16 residues. This chain's CDR3 is CAWIRTSGPNTGELFF. Here the CDR3 DNA reads TGTGCCTGGATTCGGACTAGCGGGCCGAACACCGGGGAGCTGTTTTTT.

This clonotype has a count of ten or more. A single base separates this from a much larger clone, so it may be a read error. The genes are TRBV11-2 and TRBJ1-1, with D possibly TRBD1 on 6 matching bases. Germline assignment: CDR1 SGHAT and CDR2 FQNNGV. There are 14 residues in the CDR3. Written as DNA, the CDR3 is TGTACCAGCAGCTTACTGACAGGGAACACTGAAGCTTTCTTT. Protein sequence: CTSSLLTGNTEAFF.

This clonotype has ten or more counts. This chain connects TRBV18 to TRBJ1-1; 10 nucleotides agree with TRBD1. Trimming cost V 0 bases and J 6 bases; bases outside gene matches: 4. Germline-derived CDR1 and CDR2 are KGHSH and LQKENI. The CDR3 is 15 amino acids. The CDR3: CASSPPATGGSEAFF. In nucleotides, the CDR3 is TGTGCCAGCTCACCACCGGCGACAGGGGGCTCTGAAGCTTTCTTT.

As to this clonotype: In this CDR3 the conserved last residue, phenylalanine or tryptophan, is missing, so a read error is likely. This rearrangement joins TRBV18 to TRBJ1-1; TRBD1 matches 7 bases. CDR3 length: 14 residues. Looked up from germline, CDR1 is KGHSH and CDR2 is LQKENI. V trimming: 2 bases; J trimming: 4 bases; junction bases outside the gene matches: 4. The CDR3: CASSPRTGLTEAFS. CDR3 DNA: TGTGCCAGCTCACCAAGGACAGGCCTCACTGAAGCTTTCTCT.

This clonotype was seen at least ten times. CDR3 amino acids: CASSRGLETEQFF. Written as DNA, the CDR3 is TGTGCCAGCAGCCGGGGGTTGGAGACTGAGCAGTTCTTC. The J gene is TRBJ2-1, the V gene TRBV5-5; the D gene is possibly TRBD2 (6 bases). The V gene's germline CDR1 is SGHKS and CDR2 YYEKEE (reference sequence). This CDR3 is built from 13 residues. V was cut by 4 bases and J by 9 bases, with 14 bases left in between.

The chain employs TRBV19 and TRBJ1-2; D ambiguous. Trimming cost V 0 bases and J 13 bases, with 24 bases left between them. This CDR3 region has 16 residues. Germline CDR1 LNHDA, CDR2 SQIVND (reference sequence). The CDR3 here is CASSIDGRSSMDGVTF. The CDR3 nucleotides read TGTGCCAGTAGTATAGATGGACGTAGTTCGATGGACGGGGTCACCTTC.

This clonotype was seen many times. The V call is TRBV5-1, the J call TRBJ1-1; the match to TRBD1 covers 9 bases. The CDR3 loop spans 14 amino acids. Germline V gene sequence: CDR1 SGHRS, CDR2 YFSETQ. The V segment lost 0 bases and the J segment 3 bases; nucleotides outside the gene matches: 0. CDR3 sequence reads: CASSLDRGHTEAFF. CDR3 in DNA: TGCGCCAGCAGCTTGGACAGGGGGCACACTGAAGCTTTCTTT. The full variable domain, completed using reference TRBV5-1 and TRBJ1-1, is KAGVTQTPRYLIKTRGQQVTLSCSPISGHRSVSWYQQTPGQGLQFLFEYFSETQRNKGNFPGRFSGRQFSNSRSEMNVSTLELGDSALYLCASSLDRGHTEAFFGQGTRLTVV.

This clonotype was seen ten or more times. The rearrangement uses TRBV9 and TRBJ1-2, with TRBD1 matching over 7 bases. The V segment lost 3 bases and the J segment 3 bases; nucleotides outside the gene matches: 5. CDR1 and CDR2 (germline): SGDLS, YYNGEE. The CDR3 loop spans 14 amino acids. DNA of the CDR3: TGTGCCAGCAGCGCCCGGGACAGCCACTATGGCTACACCTTC. Its translation: CASSARDSHYGYTF. The full variable domain, completed using reference TRBV9 and TRBJ1-2, is DSGVTQTPKHLITATGQRVTLRCSPRSGDLSVYWYQQSLDQGLQFLIQYYNGEERAKGNILERFSAQQFPDLHSELNLSSLELGDSALYFCASSARDSHYGYTFGSGTRLTVV.

This clonotype was seen more than once but under ten times. V usage is TRBV10-2 and J usage is TRBJ2-3, with 11 bases aligning to TRBD2. The CDR3 sequence is 15 residues long. After removal of 1 base from V and 6 bases from J, the junction contained 3 bases not matched to a gene. The germline gives CDR1 WSHSY, CDR2 SAAADI. CDR3 sequence reads: CASSELASGRDTQYF. The DNA of the CDR3 is TGCGCCAGCAGTGAGTTGGCTAGCGGGAGGGATACGCAGTATTTT.

This clonotype was recorded at least ten times. The chain combines TRBV3-1 with TRBJ2-3; D not resolved. Trimming shortened V by 4 bases and J by 1 base, and 9 bases separated the two germline ends. The CDR3 is 14 amino acids. CDR1 LGHDT and CDR2 YNNKEL come from the germline V gene (reference sequence). The CDR3 here is CASSPTAGTDTQYF. CDR3 in DNA: TGTGCCAGCAGCCCGACGGCAGGCACAGATACGCAGTATTTT.

This chain connects TRBV11-2 to TRBJ2-3; D possibly uses TRBD1 or TRBD2 (5 bases each). V was trimmed by 5 bases and J by 9 bases, leaving 21 bases between them. Germline lookup yields CDR1 SGHAT and CDR2 FQNNGV. CDR3 length equals 15 residues. For the CDR3, the DNA is TGTGCCAGCAGCCTGGGGACGTCACCTCTGGGAACGCAGTATTTT. It specifies CASSLGTSPLGTQYF.

This clonotype was recorded many times. The chain has TRBV28 and TRBJ2-2; the match to TRBD1 covers 7 bases. The CDR3 spans 14 residues. Per the germline V gene, CDR1 is MDHEN and CDR2 is SYDVKM. V dropped 6 bases and J dropped 6; count of bases not matched to a gene: 7. CDR3 residues: CASRPDRVAGELFF. CDR3 in DNA: TGTGCCAGCAGACCCGACAGGGTAGCCGGGGAGCTGTTTTTT.

This clonotype came up a few times. The chain carries TRBV3-1 and TRBJ2-7; TRBD1 matches 11 bases. The CDR3 contains 15 residues. Germline V lookup: CDR1 LGHDT, CDR2 YNNKEL (reference sequence). The trim removed 11 bases at V and 3 bases at J, leaving 12 bases unmatched. The CDR3 DNA follows: TGTGCCGGCGGACAGGGGGCGCGACGGGGCTACGAGCAGTACTTC. Encoded protein: CAGGQGARRGYEQYF.

The chain is built from TRBV2 and TRBJ2-7; no reliable D call. Germline assignment: CDR1 SNHLY and CDR2 FYNNEI. The length of the CDR3 is 12 residues. Trimming shortened V by 3 bases and J by 6 bases, and 9 bases separated the two germline ends. This chain's CDR3 is CASSDFLSEQYF. For the CDR3, the DNA is TGTGCCAGCAGTGATTTTTTGAGCGAGCAGTACTTC.

This clonotype showed up many times. The chain recombines TRBV4-1 with TRBJ2-5; D may be TRBD2 (7 bases). The CDR3 loop spans 14 amino acids. CDR1 MGHRA and CDR2 YSYEKL come from the germline V gene. Trimming took off 1 base at V and 5 bases at J, with 11 bases between the two ends. The CDR3 protein is CASSQGGGSETQYF. Here the CDR3 DNA reads TGCGCCAGCAGCCAAGGGGGGGGCAGTGAGACCCAGTACTTC.

Comments on this clonotype: One junction end disagrees with the germline gene, perhaps due to a read error. This sequence joins TRBV12-3 or TRBV12-4 and TRBJ2-3; unclear D gene. The CDR3 runs 15 residues. CDR3: CASISPYASADTQYF. CDR3 DNA: TGTGCCAGCATATCACCCTATGCTAGTGCAGATACACAGTATTTT.

The chain joins TRBV29-1 to TRBJ2-2; possible D gene TRBD1, 5 bases. CDR3 length: 15 amino acids. Germline CDR1 reads SQVTM; CDR2 reads ANQGSEA. Trimming shortened V by 1 base and J by 7 bases, and 16 bases separated the two germline ends. CDR3: CSVEGGQGLIGELFF. The CDR3 DNA reads TGCAGCGTTGAAGGTGGGCAGGGATTGATCGGGGAGCTGTTTTTT.

At least ten counts were recorded for this clonotype. This chain uses TRBV27 with TRBJ1-1, with D uncertain. This CDR3 is 15 amino acids long. The germline V gene has CDR1 MNHEY and CDR2 SMNVEV (reference sequence). V was trimmed by 2 bases and J by 2 bases, leaving 12 bases between them. CDR3 sequence (DNA): TGTGCCAGCAGTTTAGGAAGAAGGGAAAACACTGAAGCTTTCTTT. This sequence encodes CASSLGRRENTEAFF.

As for this clonotype: A much more abundant neighbour one base away suggests this may be a read error. The rearrangement uses TRBV19 and TRBJ1-6, with 7 bases matching TRBD1. Germline CDR1 reads LNHDA; CDR2 reads SQIVND (reference sequence). The CDR3 runs to 14 residues. This chain's CDR3 is CASNRGRDNPPLHF. In DNA, the CDR3 is TGTGCCAGTAACAGGGGTCGGGATAATCCACCCCTCCACTTT.

This clonotype appeared many times. The chain uses TRBV10-3 and TRBJ2-5, with TRBD1 matching 7 bases. Looked up from germline, CDR1 is ENHRY and CDR2 is SYGVKD. V dropped 4 bases and J dropped 1; count of bases not matched to a gene: 0. CDR3 length: 13 amino acids. CDR3: CAISGTGQETQYF. CDR3 nucleotide sequence: TGTGCCATCAGTGGGACAGGCCAAGAGACCCAGTACTTC.

In its sample, this clonotype was seen many times. This rearrangement joins TRBV6-1 to TRBJ1-1, with D uncertain. The CDR3 length is 13 residues. Germline values: CDR1 MNHNS, CDR2 SASEGT. V dropped 6 bases and J dropped 1 base, with 9 bases sitting between them. In nucleotides, the CDR3 is TGTGCCAGCAGCCCTCCGGGGAACACTGAAGCTTTCTTT. Translation: CASSPPGNTEAFF.

Many counts were recorded for this clonotype. The chain recombines TRBV13 with TRBJ1-3, with D uncertain. Germline V gene lookup returns CDR1 PRHDT and CDR2 FYEKMQ (reference sequence). Deletions cut 4 bases from V and 0 bases from J, with 4 bases between. The CDR3 sequence is 13 residues long. CDR3 residues: CASSSLSGNTIYF. The CDR3 bases are TGTGCCAGCAGCTCACTCTCTGGAAACACCATATATTTT. Supplemented by reference TRBV13 and TRBJ1-3, the full variable domain reads AAGVIQSPRHLIKEKRETATLKCYPIPRHDTVYWYQQGPGQDPQFLISFYEKMQSDKGSIPDRFSAQQFSDYHSELNMSSLELGDSALYFCASSSLSGNTIYFGEGSWLTVV.

The table lists this clonotype with many counts. V gene TRBV28 combines with J gene TRBJ2-3; D possibly corresponds to TRBD2 (5 bases). V lost 9 bases to trimming and J lost 1 base, with 8 bases between them. Germline V gene lookup returns CDR1 MDHEN and CDR2 SYDVKM. The CDR3 covers 12 residues. CDR3 residues: CASSEGTDTQYF. Here the CDR3 DNA reads TGTGCCAGTAGCGAAGGCACAGATACGCAGTATTTT.